The clone carrying this TCR beta chain was seen a few times. These data come from a study of T-cell reconstitution after alpha-beta-depleted transplantation in children. Unique molecular identifiers were built into the TCRbeta library. In TCRdb, the PCR reads were re-called with MiXCR into one record per CDR3 protein. Of 600,000 to 700,000 distinct CDR3 sequences listed, roughly 17% are singletons. The sample in question was PBMCs from the stem cell graft donor, obtained from the stem cell graft. The receptor's source is a human donor who donated a stem cell graft to a child with acute myeloid leukemia.

The CDR3 DNA sequence: TGTGCCAGCAGCACCACCGGACGGTCTATGAACACTGAAGCTTTCTTT. Protein: CASSTTGRSMNTEAFF. The chain is built from TRBV12-3 or TRBV12-4 and TRBJ1-1; D uncertain. The V gene lost 6 bases and the J gene lost 0 bases, with 17 bases spanning the gap. This CDR3 has 16 amino acids.